This T cell receptor (beta chain) was captured by sequencing in a study of T-cell memory formation after mild COVID-19. This clonotype was detected many times. V was shortened by 4 bases and J by 0 bases, with 10 bases between the two germline ends. The CDR3 length is 14 residues. Germline values: CDR1 SGHAT, CDR2 FQNNGV. TCRdb recomputed calls from the 5' RACE reads with MiXCR, one row per CDR3 protein. The table has 15,000 or so distinct CDR3 sequences, about 20% seen once. The chain combines TRBV11-2 with TRBJ2-7; D tentatively reads TRBD1 or TRBD2 (5 bases each). The sample was PBMCs or a T cell subset sorted from them (not recorded which). The source is a young man who had mild COVID-19 (a few samples of this study predate the infection). Cell type and time point are not known. CDR3 DNA: TGTGCCAGCAGCTGGGGACGTCCCTCCTACGAGCAGTACTTC. Residues: CASSWGRPSYEQYF.